This T cell receptor (beta chain) originates from a study of blood T cell repertoires in COVID-19. For the study at large: The analysed material was cDNA or gDNA that came from T cells, B-cell-depleted T cells, or PBMCs.

J was trimmed by 5 bases and V by 5 bases; bases with no gene match: 11. This CDR3 comprises 16 residues. In germline, CDR1 is SEHNR, CDR2 FQNEAQ (reference sequence). Measured with immunoSEQ multiplex PCR; TCRdb has only the in-frame clones, and not every one. Here the sample spans about 150,000 clones, about four fifths being singletons. The TCR originated in a young man with active or convalescent COVID-19. Specimen: peripheral blood. This rearrangement joins TRBV7-9 to TRBJ2-5, with TRBD1 matching over 10 bases. CDR3 in amino acids: CASSQTGGQGTETQYF. CDR3 coding DNA: TGTGCCAGCAGCCAGACAGGGGGCCAGGGTACGGAGACCCAGTACTTC.